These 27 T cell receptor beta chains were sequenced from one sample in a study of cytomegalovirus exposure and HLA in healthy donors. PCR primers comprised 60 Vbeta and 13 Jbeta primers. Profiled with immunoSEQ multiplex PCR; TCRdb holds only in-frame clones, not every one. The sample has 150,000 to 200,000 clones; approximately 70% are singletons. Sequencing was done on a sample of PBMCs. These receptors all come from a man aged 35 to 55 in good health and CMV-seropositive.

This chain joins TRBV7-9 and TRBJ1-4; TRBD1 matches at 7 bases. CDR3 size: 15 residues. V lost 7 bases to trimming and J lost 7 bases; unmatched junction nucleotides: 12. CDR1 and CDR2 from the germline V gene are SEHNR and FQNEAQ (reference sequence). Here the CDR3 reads CASNLPGRDSEKLFF. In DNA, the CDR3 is TGTGCCAGCAATCTCCCCGGAAGGGACAGTGAAAAACTGTTTTTT.

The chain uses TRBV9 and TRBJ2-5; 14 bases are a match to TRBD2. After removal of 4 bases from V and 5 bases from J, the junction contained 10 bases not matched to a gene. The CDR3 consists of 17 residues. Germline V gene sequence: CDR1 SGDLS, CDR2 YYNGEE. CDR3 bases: TGTGCCAGCAGCACCGGGACTAGCGGGGGCCATGAGGAGACCCAGTACTTC. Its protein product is CASSTGTSGGHEETQYF.

This CDR3 is CASSERLGTEAFF. CDR3 nucleotide sequence: TGCGCCAGCTCGGAGCGACTTGGAACTGAAGCTTTCTTT. V gene TRBV5-1 combines with J gene TRBJ1-1, with D hard to call. This CDR3 comprises 13 residues. V was trimmed by 7 bases and J by 5 bases, leaving 15 bases between them. CDR1 SGHRS and CDR2 YFSETQ come from the germline V gene.

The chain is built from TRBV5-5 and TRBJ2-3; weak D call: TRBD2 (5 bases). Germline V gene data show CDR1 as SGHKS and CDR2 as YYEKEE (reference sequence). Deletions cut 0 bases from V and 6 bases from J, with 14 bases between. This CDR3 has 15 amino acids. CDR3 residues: CASSLGETTRDTQYF. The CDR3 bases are TGTGCCAGCAGCTTGGGCGAAACTACTAGGGATACGCAGTATTTT.

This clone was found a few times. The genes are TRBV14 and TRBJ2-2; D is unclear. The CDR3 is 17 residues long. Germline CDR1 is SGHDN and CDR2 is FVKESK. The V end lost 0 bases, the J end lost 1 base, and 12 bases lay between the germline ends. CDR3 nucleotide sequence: TGTGCCAGCAGCCAAGATCGTGTCCGACAGAACACCGGGGAGCTGTTTTTT. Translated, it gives CASSQDRVRQNTGELFF.

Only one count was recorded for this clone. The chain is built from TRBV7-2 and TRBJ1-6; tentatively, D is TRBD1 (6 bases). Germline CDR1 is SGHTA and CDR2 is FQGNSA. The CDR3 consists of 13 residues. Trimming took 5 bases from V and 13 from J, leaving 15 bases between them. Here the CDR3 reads CASSNRQDFPLHF. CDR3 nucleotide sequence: TGTGCCAGCAGCAATAGACAGGATTTTCCCCTCCACTTT.

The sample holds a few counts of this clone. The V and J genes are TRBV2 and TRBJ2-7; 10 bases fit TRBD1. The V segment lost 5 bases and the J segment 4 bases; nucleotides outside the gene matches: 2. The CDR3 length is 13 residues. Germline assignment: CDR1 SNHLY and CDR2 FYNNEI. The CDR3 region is CASSRQGAYEQYF. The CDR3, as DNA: TGTGCCAGCAGTCGACAGGGGGCGTACGAGCAGTACTTC.

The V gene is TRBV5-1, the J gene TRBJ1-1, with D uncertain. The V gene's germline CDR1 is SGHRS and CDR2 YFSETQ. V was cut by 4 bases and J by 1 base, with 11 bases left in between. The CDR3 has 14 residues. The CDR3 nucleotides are TGCGCCAGCAGCACTACAAGGCCGAACACTGAAGCTTTCTTT. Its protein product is CASSTTRPNTEAFF.

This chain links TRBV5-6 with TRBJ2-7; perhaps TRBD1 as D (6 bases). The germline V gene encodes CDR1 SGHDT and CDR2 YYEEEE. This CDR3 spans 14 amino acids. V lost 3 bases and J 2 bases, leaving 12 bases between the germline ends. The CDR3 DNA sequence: TGTGCCAGCAGCTATACAGGGTTGCCCTACGAGCAGTACTTC. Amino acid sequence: CASSYTGLPYEQYF.

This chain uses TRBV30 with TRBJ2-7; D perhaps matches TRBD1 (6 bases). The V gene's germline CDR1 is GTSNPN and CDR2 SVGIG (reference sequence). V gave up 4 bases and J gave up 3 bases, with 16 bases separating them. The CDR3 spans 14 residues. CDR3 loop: CAWTPDRHGYEQYF. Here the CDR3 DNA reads TGTGCCTGGACCCCTGACAGGCACGGCTACGAGCAGTACTTC.

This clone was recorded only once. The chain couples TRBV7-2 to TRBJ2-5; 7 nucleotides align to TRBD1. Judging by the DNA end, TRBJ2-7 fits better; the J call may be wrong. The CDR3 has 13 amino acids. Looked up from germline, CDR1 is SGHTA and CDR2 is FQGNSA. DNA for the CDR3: TGTGCCAGCAGCTTCGGGGACAGCTACGAGCAGTACTTC. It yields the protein CASSFGDSYEQYF.

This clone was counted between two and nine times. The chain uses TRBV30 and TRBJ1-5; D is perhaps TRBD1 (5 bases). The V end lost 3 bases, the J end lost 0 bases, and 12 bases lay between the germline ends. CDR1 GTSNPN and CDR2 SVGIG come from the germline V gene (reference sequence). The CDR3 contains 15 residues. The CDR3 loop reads CAWRQRGTSNQPQHF. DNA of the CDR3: TGTGCCTGGAGGCAACGGGGGACTAGCAATCAGCCCCAGCATTTT.

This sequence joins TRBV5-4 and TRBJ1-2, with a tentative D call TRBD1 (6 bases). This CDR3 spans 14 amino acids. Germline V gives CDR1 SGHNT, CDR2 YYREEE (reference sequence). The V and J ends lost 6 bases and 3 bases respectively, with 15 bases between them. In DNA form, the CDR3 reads TGTGCCAGCAACCGTGGACCAGGGGACTATGGCTACACCTTC. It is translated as CASNRGPGDYGYTF.

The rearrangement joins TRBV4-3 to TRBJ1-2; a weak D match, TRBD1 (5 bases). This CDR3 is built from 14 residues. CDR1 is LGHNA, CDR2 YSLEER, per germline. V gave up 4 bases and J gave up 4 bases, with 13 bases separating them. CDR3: CASSPSGGFYGYTF. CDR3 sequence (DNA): TGCGCCAGCAGCCCTTCGGGGGGTTTCTATGGCTACACCTTC.

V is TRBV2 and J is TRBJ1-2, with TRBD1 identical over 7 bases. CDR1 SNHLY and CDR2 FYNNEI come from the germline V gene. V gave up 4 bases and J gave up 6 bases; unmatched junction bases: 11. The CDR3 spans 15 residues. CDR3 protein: CASSGDSQGGDGYTF. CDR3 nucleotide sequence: TGTGCCAGCAGTGGGGACAGCCAGGGTGGAGATGGCTACACCTTC. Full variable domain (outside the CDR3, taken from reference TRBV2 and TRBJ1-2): EPEVTQTPSHQVTQMGQEVILRCVPISNHLYFYWYRQILGQKVEFLVSFYNNEISEKSEIFDDQFSVERPDGSNFTLKIRSTKLEDSAMYFCASSGDSQGGDGYTFGSGTRLTVV.

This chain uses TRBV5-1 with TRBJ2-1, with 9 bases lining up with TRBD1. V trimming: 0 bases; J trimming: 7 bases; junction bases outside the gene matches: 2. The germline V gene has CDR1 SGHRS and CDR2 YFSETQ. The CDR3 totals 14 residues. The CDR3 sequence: CASSLDRGRNEQFF. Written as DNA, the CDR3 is TGCGCCAGCAGCTTGGACAGGGGGCGGAATGAGCAGTTCTTC.

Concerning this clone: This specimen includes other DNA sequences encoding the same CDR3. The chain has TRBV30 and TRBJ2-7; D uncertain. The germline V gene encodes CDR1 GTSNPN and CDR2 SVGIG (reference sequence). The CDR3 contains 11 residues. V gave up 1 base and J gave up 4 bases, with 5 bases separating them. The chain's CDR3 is CAWSERYEQYF. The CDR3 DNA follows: TGTGCCTGGAGTGAGAGGTACGAGCAGTACTTC. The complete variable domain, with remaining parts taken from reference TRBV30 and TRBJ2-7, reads SQTIHQWPATLVQPVGSPLSLECTVEGTSNPNLYWYRQAAGRGLQLLFYSVGIGQISSEVPQNLSASRPQDRQFILSSKKLLLSDSGFYLCAWSERYEQYFGPGTRLTVT.

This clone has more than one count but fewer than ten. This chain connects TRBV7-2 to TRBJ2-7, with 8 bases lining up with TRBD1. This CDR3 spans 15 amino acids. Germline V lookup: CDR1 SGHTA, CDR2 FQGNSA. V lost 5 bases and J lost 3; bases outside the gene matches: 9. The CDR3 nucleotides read TGTGCCAGCAGCACGACAGGGGACCCCCGCTACGAGCAGTACTTC. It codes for CASSTTGDPRYEQYF.

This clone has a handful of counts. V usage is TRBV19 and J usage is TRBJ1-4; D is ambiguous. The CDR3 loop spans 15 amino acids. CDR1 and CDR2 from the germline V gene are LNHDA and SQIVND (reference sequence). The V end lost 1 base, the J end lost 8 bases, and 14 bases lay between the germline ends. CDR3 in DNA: TGTGCCAGTAGTATAGGACGGCGGCAACGAGAAAAACTGTTTTTT. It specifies CASSIGRRQREKLFF. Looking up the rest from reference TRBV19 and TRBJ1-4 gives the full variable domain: DGGITQSPKYLFRKEGQNVTLSCEQNLNHDAMYWYRQDPGQGLRLIYYSQIVNDFQKGDIAEGYSVSREKKESFPLTVTSAQKNPTAFYLCASSIGRRQREKLFFGSGTQLSVL.

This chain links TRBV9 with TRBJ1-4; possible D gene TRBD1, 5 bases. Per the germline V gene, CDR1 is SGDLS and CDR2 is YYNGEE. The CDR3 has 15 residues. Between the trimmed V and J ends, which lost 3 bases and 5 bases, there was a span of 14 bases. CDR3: CASSAGGGENEKLFF. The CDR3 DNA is TGTGCCAGCAGCGCCGGGGGGGGAGAGAATGAAAAACTGTTTTTT.

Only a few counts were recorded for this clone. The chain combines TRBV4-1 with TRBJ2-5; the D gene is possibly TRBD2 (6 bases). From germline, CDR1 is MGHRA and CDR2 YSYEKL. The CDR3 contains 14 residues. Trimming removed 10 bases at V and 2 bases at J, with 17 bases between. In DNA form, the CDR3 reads TGCGCCATCCAAAGGGAGGCAGGGCAAGAGACCCAGTACTTC. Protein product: CAIQREAGQETQYF.

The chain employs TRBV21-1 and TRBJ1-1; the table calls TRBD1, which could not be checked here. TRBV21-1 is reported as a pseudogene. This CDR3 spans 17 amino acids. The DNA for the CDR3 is TGTGCCAGCAGCAAAGAGGGACCGGGACACCCGTACTGGGAAGCTTTCTTT. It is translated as CASSKEGPGHPYWEAFF.

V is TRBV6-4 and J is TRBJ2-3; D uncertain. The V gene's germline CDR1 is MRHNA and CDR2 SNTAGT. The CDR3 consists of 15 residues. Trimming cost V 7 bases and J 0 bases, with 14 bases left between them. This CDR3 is CASTPVEISTDTQYF. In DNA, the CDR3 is TGTGCCAGCACACCGGTGGAGATAAGCACAGATACGCAGTATTTT.

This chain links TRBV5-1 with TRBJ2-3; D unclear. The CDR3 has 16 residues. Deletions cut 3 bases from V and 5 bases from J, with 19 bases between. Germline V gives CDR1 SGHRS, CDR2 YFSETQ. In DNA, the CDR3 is TGCGCCAGCAGCTCCCCTGCTAGTTCGACCCAAGATACGCAGTATTTT. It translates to CASSSPASSTQDTQYF.

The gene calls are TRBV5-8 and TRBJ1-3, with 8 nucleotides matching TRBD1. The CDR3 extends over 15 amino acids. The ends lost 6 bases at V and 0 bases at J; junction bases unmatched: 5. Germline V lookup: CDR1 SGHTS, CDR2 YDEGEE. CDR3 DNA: TGTGCCAGCATCCAGGGGGCCCACTCTGGAAACACCATATATTTT. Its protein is CASIQGAHSGNTIYF. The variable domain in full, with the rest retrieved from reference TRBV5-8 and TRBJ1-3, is EAGVTQSPTHLIKTRGQQATLRCSPISGHTSVYWYQQALGLGLQFLLWYDEGEERNRGNFPPRFSGRQFPNYSSELNVNALELEDSALYLCASIQGAHSGNTIYFGEGSWLTVV.

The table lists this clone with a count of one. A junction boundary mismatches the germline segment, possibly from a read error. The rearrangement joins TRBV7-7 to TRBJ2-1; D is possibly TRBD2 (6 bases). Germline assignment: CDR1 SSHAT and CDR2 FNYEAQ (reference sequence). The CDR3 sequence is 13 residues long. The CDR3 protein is CASSLNSGDEQFF. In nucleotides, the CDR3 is TGTGCTAGCAGCTTAAATTCGGGGGATGAGCAGTTCTTC. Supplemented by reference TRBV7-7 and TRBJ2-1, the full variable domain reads GAGVSQSPRYKVTKRGQDVTLRCDPISSHATLYWYQQALGQGPEFLTYFNYEAQPDKSGLPSDRFSAERPEGSISTLTIQRTEQRDSAMYRCASSLNSGDEQFFGPGTRLTVL.

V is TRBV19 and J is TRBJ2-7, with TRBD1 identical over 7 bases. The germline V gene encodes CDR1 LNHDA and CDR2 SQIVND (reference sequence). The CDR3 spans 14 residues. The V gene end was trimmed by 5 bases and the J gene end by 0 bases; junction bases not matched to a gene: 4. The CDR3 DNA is TGTGCCAGTAGTCACAGGGGAAGCTCCTACGAGCAGTACTTC. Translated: CASSHRGSSYEQYF.